This T cell receptor (beta chain) is from a study of blood T cell repertoires in COVID-19. Study-wide context: The origin of the acute and convalescent COVID-19 samples was the United States, Italy and Spain. T cells, B-cell-depleted T cells, or PBMCs supplied cDNA or gDNA.

The authors' processing: Reference gene primers were amplified, and this amplification served to estimate nucleated cell counts. Profiling relied on immunoSEQ multiplex PCR, and the TCRdb table lists in-frame clones only, not all of them. V, J and clone size are those of that table, while D and trimming were read from the DNA. Of under 250,000 clones detected, roughly 86% appear once; the ten largest clones hold around 12%. The CDR3 is 16 residues long. Germline V lookup: CDR1 SGHRS, CDR2 YFSETQ. Trimming removed 0 bases from V and 3 bases from J, with 13 bases in between. The origin of this receptor is a woman aged 40 to 50 with acute or convalescent COVID-19. The chain couples TRBV5-1 to TRBJ1-5; weak D call: TRBD1 (6 bases). The sequenced sample consisted of peripheral blood. The CDR3 reads CASSLGSGGVNQPQHF. Written as DNA, the CDR3 is TGCGCCAGCAGCTTGGGTTCGGGGGGCGTCAATCAGCCCCAGCATTTT.